The 17 T cell receptor beta chains listed next were all sequenced from one sample in a study of CD8 T cells in Susac syndrome. Random hexamers primed reverse transcription of about 0.5 to 1 ug RNA. Each CDR3 protein is one row after TCRdb ran MiXCR on the immunoSEQ multiplex PCR reads. Found here are hundreds of thousands of distinct CDR3 sequences, 80% to 95% of them singletons; the top ten hold around 0.07%. The sequenced sample was CD4+ T cells from PBMCs. The receptors shown here come from a human donor with multiple sclerosis.

This chain connects TRBV5-1 to TRBJ1-1; D not certain. Trimming cost V 4 bases and J 1 base, with 5 bases left between them. This CDR3 comprises 12 residues. From germline, CDR1 is SGHRS and CDR2 YFSETQ. CDR3 loop: CASSATNTEAFF. CDR3 coding DNA: TGCGCCAGCAGCGCGACGAACACTGAAGCTTTCTTT.

The rearrangement uses TRBV20-1 and TRBJ1-2, with a possible D match to TRBD1 (5 bases). The germline V gene encodes CDR1 DFQATT and CDR2 SNEGSKA (reference sequence). V was pared by 0 bases and J by 6 bases, with 14 bases between. The CDR3 spans 14 residues. The CDR3 reads CSAREPGGLNGYTF. CDR3 nucleotide sequence: TGCAGTGCTAGAGAGCCCGGGGGACTTAATGGCTACACCTTC.

CDR3 bases: TGCGCCAGCAGCCATATCGGACGGGGAAAGGACACTGAAGCTTTCTTT. It specifies CASSHIGRGKDTEAFF. J is TRBJ1-1 and V is TRBV4-1; D not certain. Germline V gene sequence: CDR1 MGHRA, CDR2 YSYEKL. V lost 3 bases and J lost 3, with 17 bases in between. The CDR3 length is 16 residues.

This chain uses TRBV19 with TRBJ2-7, with no clear D. V was shortened by 0 bases and J by 6 bases, with 9 bases between the two germline ends. This CDR3 contains 13 residues. In germline, CDR1 is LNHDA, CDR2 SQIVND (reference sequence). CDR3 amino acids: CASSIDRRGEQYV. The CDR3 DNA reads TGTGCCAGTAGTATAGATCGACGCGGCGAGCAGTACGTC.

V and J are TRBV6-1 and TRBJ1-4; 7 nucleotides match TRBD1. V trimming: 3 bases; J trimming: 5 bases; junction bases outside the gene matches: 3. The CDR3 sequence is 14 residues long. Germline lookup yields CDR1 MNHNS and CDR2 SASEGT. The CDR3 protein is CASSDGQDNEKLFF. CDR3 nucleotide sequence: TGTGCCAGCAGTGATGGACAGGACAATGAAAAACTGTTTTTT.

The genes are TRBV9 and TRBJ1-2; D possibly corresponds to TRBD1 (5 bases). CDR1 SGDLS and CDR2 YYNGEE come from the germline V gene. The ends were cut back, 0 bases at V and 7 bases at J, with 13 bases in the middle. This CDR3 comprises 14 residues. The CDR3 sequence is CASSVDGSRGGYTF. For the CDR3, the DNA is TGTGCCAGCAGCGTAGACGGATCGAGGGGTGGCTACACCTTC.

The genes are TRBV10-3 and TRBJ2-3, with no clear D. V lost 6 bases and J 0 bases, leaving 13 bases between the germline ends. CDR3 length: 15 amino acids. CDR1 is ENHRY, CDR2 SYGVKD, per germline. CDR3 nucleotide sequence: TGTGCCATCAGAGACGGACGGTCTAGCACAGATACGCAGTATTTT. Amino acids: CAIRDGRSSTDTQYF.

The chain has TRBV20-1 and TRBJ1-2, with 7 nucleotides matching TRBD1. The trim removed 4 bases at V and 7 bases at J, leaving 9 bases unmatched. The germline V gene encodes CDR1 DFQATT and CDR2 SNEGSKA (reference sequence). CDR3 length: 13 amino acids. CDR3 sequence: CSAMTGPRGGYTF. DNA for the CDR3: TGCAGTGCTATGACAGGGCCCCGGGGTGGCTACACCTTC.

The chain is built from TRBV29-1 and TRBJ2-4; 8 positions agree with TRBD1. The CDR3 consists of 17 residues. In germline, CDR1 is SQVTM, CDR2 ANQGSEA. The ends lost 0 bases at V and 6 bases at J; junction bases unmatched: 13. This CDR3 reads CSVEDLDRDGWLNIQYF. DNA for the CDR3: TGCAGCGTTGAAGATTTGGACAGGGATGGTTGGCTAAACATTCAGTACTTC.

This chain joins TRBV4-2 and TRBJ1-2; 11 bases are shared with TRBD1. Trimming cost V 1 base and J 6 bases; bases outside gene matches: 4. CDR1 LGHNA and CDR2 YNFKEQ come from the germline V gene. The CDR3 has 15 residues. CDR3 bases: TGTGCCAGCAGCCAAGGGACAGGGGGCCCGGATGGCTACACCTTC. Its protein product is CASSQGTGGPDGYTF.

The chain recombines TRBV28 with TRBJ2-2; D may be TRBD1 (5 bases). With 4 bases removed from V and 1 base from J, the gap between germline ends came to 13 bases. The CDR3 consists of 16 residues. Germline CDR1 MDHEN, CDR2 SYDVKM. This chain's CDR3 is CASSYTGPGNTGELFF. The CDR3 DNA follows: TGTGCCAGCAGTTACACAGGTCCCGGGAACACCGGGGAGCTGTTTTTT.

The J gene is TRBJ1-1, the V gene TRBV19; 8 nucleotides match TRBD1. The CDR3 runs to 15 residues. Trimming cost V 5 bases and J 2 bases; bases outside gene matches: 7. Germline lookup yields CDR1 LNHDA and CDR2 SQIVND (reference sequence). Here the CDR3 DNA reads TGTGCCAGTAGTCCTCGGACAGGGAGAAACACTGAAGCTTTCTTT. Translated, it gives CASSPRTGRNTEAFF. Using reference TRBV19 and TRBJ1-1 for the parts outside the CDR3, the full variable domain is DGGITQSPKYLFRKEGQNVTLSCEQNLNHDAMYWYRQDPGQGLRLIYYSQIVNDFQKGDIAEGYSVSREKKESFPLTVTSAQKNPTAFYLCASSPRTGRNTEAFFGQGTRLTVV.

The CDR3 coding sequence is TGTGCCAGTAGTATTGGCGGGTACAATGAGCAGTTCTTC. This sequence encodes CASSIGGYNEQFF. This sequence joins TRBV19 and TRBJ2-1; D possibly corresponds to TRBD2 (5 bases). CDR1 and CDR2 (germline): LNHDA, SQIVND (reference sequence). The V gene lost 3 bases and the J gene lost 4 bases, with 7 bases spanning the gap. The CDR3 length is 13 residues.

The rearrangement uses TRBV7-9 and TRBJ2-7, with unresolved D. Germline V gene lookup returns CDR1 SEHNR and CDR2 FQNEAQ (reference sequence). The CDR3 contains 12 residues. Trimming took off 2 bases at V and 4 bases at J, with 6 bases between the two ends. Written as DNA, the CDR3 is TGTGCCAGCAGCTTAATTGCTTACGAGCAGTACTTC. Residues: CASSLIAYEQYF.

This rearrangement joins TRBV15 to TRBJ2-5; D ambiguous. CDR3 size: 13 residues. V was clipped by 3 bases and J by 3 bases, with 8 bases between them. Germline V CDR1 and CDR2: LNHNV, YYDKDF (reference sequence). CDR3: CATSRSVKETQYF. CDR3 nucleotides: TGTGCCACCAGCAGGAGCGTTAAAGAGACCCAGTACTTC.

The CDR3 loop is CASSPTSGGGPNTGELFF. The CDR3 DNA is TGTGCCAGCTCACCGACTAGCGGGGGAGGTCCGAACACCGGGGAGCTGTTTTTT. The chain couples TRBV18 to TRBJ2-2, with 12 bases lining up with TRBD2. Per the germline V gene, CDR1 is KGHSH and CDR2 is LQKENI. This CDR3 contains 18 residues. With 3 bases clipped from V and 0 bases from J, the junction kept 5 bases outside the gene matches. The variable domain in full, completed from reference TRBV18 and TRBJ2-2, reads NAGVMQNPRHLVRRRGQEARLRCSPMKGHSHVYWYRQLPEEGLKFMVYLQKENIIDESGMPKERFSAEFPKEGPSILRIQQVVRGDSAAYFCASSPTSGGGPNTGELFFGEGSRLTVL.

This clonotype was detected once. The chain joins TRBV19 to TRBJ2-5; either TRBD1 or TRBD2 may supply D (5 bases each). Trimming shortened V by 6 bases and J by 4 bases, and 15 bases separated the two germline ends. This CDR3 spans 14 amino acids. Germline values: CDR1 LNHDA, CDR2 SQIVND (reference sequence). DNA for the CDR3: TGTGCCAGTAGACTCAGAGGGACCGGAGAGACCCAGTACTTC. The encoded protein is CASRLRGTGETQYF.